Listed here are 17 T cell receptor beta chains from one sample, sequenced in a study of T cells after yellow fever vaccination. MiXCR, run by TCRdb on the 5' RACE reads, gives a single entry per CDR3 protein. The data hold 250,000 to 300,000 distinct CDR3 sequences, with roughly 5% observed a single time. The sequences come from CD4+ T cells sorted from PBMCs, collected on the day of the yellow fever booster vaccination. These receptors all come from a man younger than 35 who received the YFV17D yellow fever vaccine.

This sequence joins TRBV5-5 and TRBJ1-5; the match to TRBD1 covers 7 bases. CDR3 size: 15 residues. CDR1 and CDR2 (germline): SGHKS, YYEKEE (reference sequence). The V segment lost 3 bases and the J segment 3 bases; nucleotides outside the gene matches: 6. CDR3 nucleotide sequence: TGTGCCAGCAGCTGGACAGGCCTGTTCAATCAGCCCCAGCATTTT. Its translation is CASSWTGLFNQPQHF.

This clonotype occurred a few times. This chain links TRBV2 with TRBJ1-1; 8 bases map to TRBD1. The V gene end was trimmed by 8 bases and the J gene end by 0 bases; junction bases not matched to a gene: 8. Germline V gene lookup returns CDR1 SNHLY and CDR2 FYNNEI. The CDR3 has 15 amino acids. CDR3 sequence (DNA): TGTGCCAGCTCATTCCAGGGGGCCTTGAACACTGAAGCTTTCTTT. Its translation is CASSFQGALNTEAFF.

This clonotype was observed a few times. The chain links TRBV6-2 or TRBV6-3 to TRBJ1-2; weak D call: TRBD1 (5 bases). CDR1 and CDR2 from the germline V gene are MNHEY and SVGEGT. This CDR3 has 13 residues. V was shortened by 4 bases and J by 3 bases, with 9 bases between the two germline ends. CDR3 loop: CASSWRGDYGYTF. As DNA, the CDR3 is TGTGCCAGCAGTTGGAGGGGAGACTATGGCTACACCTTC.

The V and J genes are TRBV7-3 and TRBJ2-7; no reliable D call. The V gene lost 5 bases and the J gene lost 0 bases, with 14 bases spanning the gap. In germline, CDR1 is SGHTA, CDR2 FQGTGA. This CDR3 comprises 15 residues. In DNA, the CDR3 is TGTGCCAGCAGCCACTATATCTTAAGCTCCTACGAGCAGTACTTC. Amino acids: CASSHYILSSYEQYF.

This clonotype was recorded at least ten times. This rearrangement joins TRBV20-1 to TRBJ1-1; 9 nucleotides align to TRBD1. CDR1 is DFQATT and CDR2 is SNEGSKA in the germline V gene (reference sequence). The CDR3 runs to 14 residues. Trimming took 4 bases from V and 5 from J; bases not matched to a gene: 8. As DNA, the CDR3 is TGCAGTGCTAAATTAACAGGGGGCGGAACTGAAGCTTTCTTT. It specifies CSAKLTGGGTEAFF.

CDR3 in DNA: TGCAGTGCTTACAGGGGCTCGCGGGAAAAACTGTTTTTT. It translates to CSAYRGSREKLFF. This chain connects TRBV20-1 to TRBJ1-4, with 7 bases that match TRBD1. CDR1 and CDR2 (germline): DFQATT, SNEGSKA (reference sequence). The CDR3 has 13 residues. V lost 5 bases and J lost 8; bases outside the gene matches: 8.

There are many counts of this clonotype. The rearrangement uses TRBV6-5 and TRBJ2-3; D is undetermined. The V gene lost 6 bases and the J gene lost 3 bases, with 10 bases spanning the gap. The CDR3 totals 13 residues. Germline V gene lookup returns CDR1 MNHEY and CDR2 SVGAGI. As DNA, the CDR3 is TGTGCCAGCAGCCTGATAGTTACAGATACGCAGTATTTT. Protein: CASSLIVTDTQYF.

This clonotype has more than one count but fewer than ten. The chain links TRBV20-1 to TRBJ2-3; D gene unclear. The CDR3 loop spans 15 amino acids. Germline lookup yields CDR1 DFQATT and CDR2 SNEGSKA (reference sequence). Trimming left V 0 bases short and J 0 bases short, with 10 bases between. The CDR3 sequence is CSARDFPRSTDTQYF. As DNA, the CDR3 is TGCAGTGCTAGAGATTTCCCTAGAAGCACAGATACGCAGTATTTT.

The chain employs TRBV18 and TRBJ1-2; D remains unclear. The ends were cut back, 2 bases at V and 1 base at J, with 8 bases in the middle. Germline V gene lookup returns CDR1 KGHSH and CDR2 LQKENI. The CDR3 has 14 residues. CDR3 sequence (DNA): TGTGCCAGCTCACCAGTGGAGTTTAACTATGGCTACACCTTC. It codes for CASSPVEFNYGYTF.

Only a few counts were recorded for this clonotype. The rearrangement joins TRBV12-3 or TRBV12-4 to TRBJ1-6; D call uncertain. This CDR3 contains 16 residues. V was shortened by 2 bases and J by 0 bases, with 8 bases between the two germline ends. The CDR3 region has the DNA TGTGCCAGCAGTTTAACCTCGAGCTCCTATAATTCACCCCTCCACTTT. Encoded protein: CASSLTSSSYNSPLHF.

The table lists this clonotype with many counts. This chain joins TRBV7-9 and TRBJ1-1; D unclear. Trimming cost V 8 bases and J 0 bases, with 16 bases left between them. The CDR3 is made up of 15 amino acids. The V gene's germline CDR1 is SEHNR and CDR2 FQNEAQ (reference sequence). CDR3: CASHEKATLNTEAFF. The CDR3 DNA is TGTGCCAGCCACGAGAAGGCGACCCTGAACACTGAAGCTTTCTTT.

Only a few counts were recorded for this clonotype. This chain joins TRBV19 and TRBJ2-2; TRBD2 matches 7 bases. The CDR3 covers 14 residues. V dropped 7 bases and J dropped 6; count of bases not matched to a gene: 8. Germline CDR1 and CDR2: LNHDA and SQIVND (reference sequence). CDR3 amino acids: CASTPGRGAGELFF. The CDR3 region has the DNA TGTGCCAGTACGCCGGGGAGGGGCGCCGGGGAGCTGTTTTTT.

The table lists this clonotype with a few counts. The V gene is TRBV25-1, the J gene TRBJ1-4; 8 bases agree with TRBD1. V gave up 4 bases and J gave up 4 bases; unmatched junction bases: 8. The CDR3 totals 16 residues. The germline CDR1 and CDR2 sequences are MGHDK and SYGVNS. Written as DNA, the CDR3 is TGTGCCAGCAGTGCACCCCGACAGGGGCTTAATGAAAAACTGTTTTTT. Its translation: CASSAPRQGLNEKLFF.

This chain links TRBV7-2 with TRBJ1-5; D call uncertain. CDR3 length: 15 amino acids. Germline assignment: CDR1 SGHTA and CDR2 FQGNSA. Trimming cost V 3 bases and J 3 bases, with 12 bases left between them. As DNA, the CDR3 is TGTGCCAGCAGCTTTCGTCCAAGGATCAATCAGCCCCAGCATTTT. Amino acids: CASSFRPRINQPQHF.

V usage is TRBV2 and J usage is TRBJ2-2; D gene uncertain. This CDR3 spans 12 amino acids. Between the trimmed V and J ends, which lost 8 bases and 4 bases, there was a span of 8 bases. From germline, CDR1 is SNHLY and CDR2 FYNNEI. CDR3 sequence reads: CASAQTTGELFF. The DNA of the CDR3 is TGTGCCAGCGCACAGACCACCGGGGAGCTGTTTTTT.

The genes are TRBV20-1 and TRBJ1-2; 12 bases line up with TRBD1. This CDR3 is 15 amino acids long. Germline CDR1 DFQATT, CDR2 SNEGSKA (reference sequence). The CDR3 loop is CSVGDRGRVNYGYTF. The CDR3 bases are TGCAGCGTGGGGGACAGGGGGCGAGTGAACTATGGCTACACCTTC.

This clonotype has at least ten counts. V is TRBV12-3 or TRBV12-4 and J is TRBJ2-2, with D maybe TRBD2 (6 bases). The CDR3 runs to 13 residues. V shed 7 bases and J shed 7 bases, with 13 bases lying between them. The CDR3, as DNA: TGTGCCAGCACCAACATGGGGGGCGGGGAGCTGTTTTTT. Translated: CASTNMGGGELFF.